A selection of T cell receptor beta chains follows, all from one sample in a study of cytomegalovirus exposure and HLA in healthy donors. This table comes from immunoSEQ multiplex PCR, and its TCRdb copy is limited to in-frame clones, with some not included. The data hold fewer than 300,000 clones, with over 75% observed a single time. Sample: PBMCs. These receptors were taken from a woman between 18 and 29 years old in good health and CMV-seronegative. The CDR3 runs from the conserved cysteine through the conserved F or W. D genes are given only for firm matches. Size is stated for part of the rows, as once, few or many counts, or as a class when the clone is expanded.

j_call: TRBJ2-7; clone_size: few; d_call: TRBD1; v_call: TRBV28; cdr3_aa: CASRVTGVTYEQYF; cdr3_nt: TGTGCCAGCAGAGTGACAGGGGTGACCTACGAGCAGTACTTC
j_call: TRBJ1-5; clone_size: once; d_call: -; v_call: TRBV6-1; cdr3_aa: CASSSTQPQHF; cdr3_nt: TGTGCCAGCAGTAGCACTCAGCCCCAGCATTTT
j_call: TRBJ2-3; clone_size: once; d_call: -; v_call: TRBV9; cdr3_aa: CASSAVLADTQYF; cdr3_nt: TGTGCCAGCAGCGCCGTACTAGCAGATACGCAGTATTTT
j_call: TRBJ1-5; clone_size: -; d_call: -; v_call: TRBV28; cdr3_aa: CASLSGAVGDNQPQHF; cdr3_nt: TGTGCCAGCCTCTCAGGGGCCGTAGGAGACAATCAGCCCCAGCATTTT
j_call: TRBJ1-1; clone_size: -; d_call: TRBD1; v_call: TRBV19; cdr3_aa: CASSDRGLHTEAFF; cdr3_nt: TGTGCCAGTAGTGACAGGGGGCTGCACACTGAAGCTTTCTTT
j_call: TRBJ2-1; clone_size: -; d_call: -; v_call: TRBV2; cdr3_aa: CASSDGTPNNEQFF; cdr3_nt: TGTGCCAGCAGTGACGGTACCCCCAACAATGAGCAGTTCTTC
j_call: TRBJ1-4; clone_size: -; d_call: TRBD1; v_call: TRBV27; cdr3_aa: CASRDRGGTNEKLFF; cdr3_nt: TGTGCCAGCCGGGACAGGGGAGGAACTAATGAAAAACTGTTTTTT
j_call: TRBJ2-3; clone_size: -; d_call: TRBD2; v_call: TRBV27; cdr3_aa: CASSTTIAGAPVDTQYF; cdr3_nt: TGTGCCAGCAGTACCACTATAGCGGGAGCCCCGGTAGATACGCAGTATTTT
j_call: TRBJ1-2; clone_size: -; d_call: TRBD1; v_call: TRBV7-2; cdr3_aa: CASSHGTGQRYAYGYTF; cdr3_nt: TGTGCCAGCAGCCATGGGACAGGGCAGCGTTACGCCTATGGCTACACCTTC
j_call: TRBJ2-7; clone_size: -; d_call: -; v_call: TRBV11-2; cdr3_aa: CASSLEFPGRAYEQYF; cdr3_nt: TGTGCCAGCAGCTTAGAGTTCCCAGGGCGAGCCTACGAGCAGTACTTC
j_call: TRBJ2-1; clone_size: once; d_call: TRBD2; v_call: TRBV6-1; cdr3_aa: CASSEGLAGGPARWGEQFF; cdr3_nt: TGTGCCAGCAGTGAAGGACTAGCGGGAGGCCCGGCCCGATGGGGTGAGCAGTTCTTC
j_call: TRBJ2-7; clone_size: few; d_call: TRBD1; v_call: TRBV5-6; cdr3_aa: CASSLKGQTYEQYF; cdr3_nt: TGTGCCAGCAGCCTAAAGGGACAGACCTACGAGCAGTACTTC
j_call: TRBJ2-5; clone_size: -; d_call: -; v_call: TRBV5-6; cdr3_aa: CASSLAHSQETQYF; cdr3_nt: TGTGCCAGCAGCTTGGCCCACAGCCAAGAGACCCAGTACTTC
j_call: TRBJ2-3; clone_size: -; d_call: TRBD2; v_call: TRBV30; cdr3_aa: CAWTSGTSTDTQYF; cdr3_nt: TGTGCCTGGACCAGCGGGACTAGCACAGATACGCAGTATTTT
j_call: TRBJ2-1; clone_size: few; d_call: -; v_call: TRBV2; cdr3_aa: CASSETGGNEQFF; cdr3_nt: TGTGCCAGCAGTGAAACCGGGGGCAATGAGCAGTTCTTC
j_call: TRBJ2-1; clone_size: -; d_call: -; v_call: TRBV29-1; cdr3_aa: CSVEVRGSDEQFF; cdr3_nt: TGCAGCGTTGAAGTAAGGGGGTCGGATGAGCAGTTCTTC
j_call: TRBJ2-7; clone_size: -; d_call: -; v_call: TRBV15; cdr3_aa: CATSRVHGRYEQYF; cdr3_nt: TGTGCCACCAGCAGGGTTCACGGGAGATACGAGCAGTACTTC
j_call: TRBJ2-1; clone_size: -; d_call: TRBD1; v_call: TRBV6-5; cdr3_aa: CASSYRQGHEQFF; cdr3_nt: TGTGCCAGCAGTTACCGACAGGGCCATGAGCAGTTCTTC
j_call: TRBJ1-5; clone_size: -; d_call: -; v_call: TRBV15; cdr3_aa: CATSVDGGLGNQPQHF; cdr3_nt: TGTGCCACCAGCGTCGACGGGGGGCTTGGCAATCAGCCCCAGCATTTT
j_call: TRBJ2-2; clone_size: -; d_call: -; v_call: TRBV9; cdr3_aa: CASSVSGELFF; cdr3_nt: TGTGCCAGCAGCGTTAGCGGGGAGCTGTTTTTT
j_call: TRBJ2-6; clone_size: -; d_call: -; v_call: TRBV15; cdr3_aa: CATSRGGLSSGANVLTF; cdr3_nt: TGTGCCACCAGCAGAGGGGGACTTAGCTCTGGGGCCAACGTCCTGACTTTC
j_call: TRBJ2-6; clone_size: -; d_call: -; v_call: TRBV6-1; cdr3_aa: CASSEQDSGANVLTF; cdr3_nt: TGTGCCAGCAGTGAACAGGACTCTGGGGCCAACGTCCTGACTTTC
j_call: TRBJ2-3; clone_size: -; d_call: TRBD2; v_call: TRBV28; cdr3_aa: CASKTSGPTDTQYF; cdr3_nt: TGTGCCAGTAAAACTAGCGGGCCCACAGATACGCAGTATTTT
j_call: TRBJ2-5; clone_size: once; d_call: TRBD1; v_call: TRBV7-9; cdr3_aa: CASSFRTGKETQYF; cdr3_nt: TGTGCCAGCAGCTTTCGGACAGGGAAAGAGACCCAGTACTTC
j_call: TRBJ2-1; clone_size: -; d_call: -; v_call: TRBV29-1; cdr3_aa: CSVVPLVGQGRYNEQFF; cdr3_nt: TGCAGCGTTGTCCCTCTCGTCGGACAAGGGAGGTACAATGAGCAGTTCTTC
j_call: TRBJ2-2; clone_size: -; d_call: TRBD1; v_call: TRBV27; cdr3_aa: CASSSIETGGGTGELFF; cdr3_nt: TGTGCCAGCAGCTCAATCGAGACAGGGGGGGGAACCGGGGAGCTGTTTTTT
j_call: TRBJ2-3; clone_size: -; d_call: TRBD2; v_call: TRBV4-1; cdr3_aa: CASSQGGVAGGADTQYF; cdr3_nt: TGCGCCAGCAGCCAAGGGGGGGTAGCGGGAGGAGCGGATACGCAGTATTTT
j_call: TRBJ1-1; clone_size: once; d_call: -; v_call: TRBV6-1; cdr3_aa: CASRRVWNTEAFF; cdr3_nt: TGTGCCAGCAGGAGGGTCTGGAACACTGAAGCTTTCTTT
j_call: TRBJ1-2; clone_size: -; d_call: -; v_call: TRBV28; cdr3_aa: CASSFPRTLSSGYTF; cdr3_nt: TGTGCCAGCAGTTTCCCTAGGACTTTATCATCTGGCTACACCTTC
j_call: TRBJ2-3; clone_size: -; d_call: -; v_call: TRBV10-1; cdr3_aa: CASSETGVSDTQYF; cdr3_nt: TGCGCCAGCAGTGAGACAGGAGTGTCAGATACGCAGTATTTT
j_call: TRBJ2-1; clone_size: -; d_call: TRBD2; v_call: TRBV12-5; cdr3_aa: CASGLVLSGSNEQFF; cdr3_nt: TGTGCTAGTGGTTTGGTACTGAGCGGGAGCAATGAGCAGTTCTTC
j_call: TRBJ2-7; clone_size: -; d_call: TRBD1; v_call: TRBV19; cdr3_aa: CASSRGIRSAGGHEQYF; cdr3_nt: TGTGCCAGTAGTAGAGGTATCAGGTCGGCAGGGGGCCACGAGCAGTACTTC
j_call: TRBJ1-2; clone_size: -; d_call: -; v_call: TRBV2; cdr3_aa: CASITYWGYTF; cdr3_nt: TGTGCCAGCATAACCTATTGGGGCTACACCTTC
j_call: TRBJ2-3; clone_size: once; d_call: TRBD2; v_call: TRBV27; cdr3_aa: CASSLTPSGARDTQYF; cdr3_nt: TGTGCCAGCAGTTTAACCCCTAGCGGCGCCCGCGATACGCAGTATTTT
j_call: TRBJ1-5; clone_size: once; d_call: -; v_call: TRBV19; cdr3_aa: CASTRRGLSSNQPQHF; cdr3_nt: TGTGCCAGTACCCGACGAGGACTAAGTAGCAATCAGCCCCAGCATTTT
j_call: TRBJ1-5; clone_size: -; d_call: -; v_call: TRBV7-9; cdr3_aa: CASSFEGIQPQHF; cdr3_nt: TGTGCCAGCAGCTTTGAGGGAATCCAGCCCCAGCATTTT
j_call: TRBJ2-5; clone_size: -; d_call: -; v_call: TRBV2; cdr3_aa: CASSEQGRETQYF; cdr3_nt: TGTGCCAGCAGTGAGCAGGGTAGAGAGACCCAGTACTTC
j_call: TRBJ2-7; clone_size: -; d_call: TRBD2; v_call: TRBV5-3; cdr3_aa: CARSYLGTSGEQYF; cdr3_nt: TGTGCCAGAAGTTACCTCGGGACTAGCGGCGAGCAGTACTTC
j_call: TRBJ2-3; clone_size: -; d_call: -; v_call: TRBV11-2; cdr3_aa: CASSLGGRERTDTQYF; cdr3_nt: TGTGCCAGCAGCTTAGGGGGGCGGGAGAGGACAGATACGCAGTATTTT
j_call: TRBJ1-2; clone_size: -; d_call: -; v_call: TRBV5-1; cdr3_aa: CASSLSDSMYGYTF; cdr3_nt: TGCGCCAGCAGCTTGTCTGACAGCATGTATGGCTACACCTTC
j_call: TRBJ2-1; clone_size: -; d_call: TRBD1; v_call: TRBV5-6; cdr3_aa: CASSWDRGNEQFF; cdr3_nt: TGTGCCAGCAGCTGGGACAGGGGGAATGAGCAGTTCTTC
j_call: TRBJ2-2; clone_size: few; d_call: -; v_call: TRBV19; cdr3_aa: CATNRVTGELFF; cdr3_nt: TGTGCCACCAACAGGGTCACCGGGGAGCTGTTTTTT
j_call: TRBJ2-7; clone_size: -; d_call: -; v_call: TRBV15; cdr3_aa: CATSRDGAGSSSEQYF; cdr3_nt: TGTGCCACCAGCAGAGATGGGGCAGGCTCCTCCAGCGAGCAGTACTTC
j_call: TRBJ2-7; clone_size: -; d_call: TRBD1; v_call: TRBV2; cdr3_aa: CASRLDRGTVYEQYF; cdr3_nt: TGTGCCAGCAGACTCGACAGGGGGACTGTCTACGAGCAGTACTTC
j_call: TRBJ1-4; clone_size: -; d_call: TRBD1; v_call: TRBV5-1; cdr3_aa: CASSRDRDPNEKLFF; cdr3_nt: TGCGCCAGCAGCCGGGACAGGGACCCTAATGAAAAACTGTTTTTT
j_call: TRBJ2-7; clone_size: -; d_call: TRBD1; v_call: TRBV6-5; cdr3_aa: CASSLGTGYEQYF; cdr3_nt: TGTGCCAGCAGTCTCGGGACAGGCTACGAGCAGTACTTC
j_call: TRBJ2-3; clone_size: -; d_call: TRBD2; v_call: TRBV5-1; cdr3_aa: CASSFFPLAGFTDTQYF; cdr3_nt: TGCGCCAGCAGCTTTTTCCCCCTAGCGGGGTTCACAGATACGCAGTATTTT
j_call: TRBJ2-5; clone_size: -; d_call: TRBD1; v_call: TRBV5-1; cdr3_aa: CASSPSLTGGGRETQYF; cdr3_nt: TGCGCCAGCAGCCCCTCGTTGACAGGGGGCGGGCGAGAGACCCAGTACTTC
j_call: TRBJ1-5; clone_size: -; d_call: -; v_call: TRBV28; cdr3_aa: CASSSGDQPQHF; cdr3_nt: TGTGCCAGCAGTTCAGGGGATCAGCCCCAGCATTTT
j_call: TRBJ2-3; clone_size: once; d_call: -; v_call: TRBV28; cdr3_aa: CASSLSADTQYF; cdr3_nt: TGTGCCAGCAGTCTTAGCGCTGATACGCAGTATTTT
j_call: TRBJ1-3; clone_size: -; d_call: TRBD1; v_call: TRBV28; cdr3_aa: CASSYTGTGSGNTIYF; cdr3_nt: TGTGCCAGCAGTTACACCGGGACAGGGTCTGGAAACACCATATATTTT
j_call: TRBJ1-2; clone_size: -; d_call: -; v_call: TRBV5-1; cdr3_aa: CASSSGADYGYTF; cdr3_nt: TGCGCCAGCAGCTCAGGGGCGGACTATGGCTACACCTTC
j_call: TRBJ1-5; clone_size: -; d_call: TRBD1; v_call: TRBV5-6; cdr3_aa: CASSFWGQFNQPQHF; cdr3_nt: TGTGCCAGCAGCTTTTGGGGACAGTTCAATCAGCCCCAGCATTTT
j_call: TRBJ2-7; clone_size: -; d_call: TRBD1; v_call: TRBV5-1; cdr3_aa: CASSLGTGAYEQYF; cdr3_nt: TGCGCCAGCAGCTTGGGCACAGGGGCCTACGAGCAGTACTTC